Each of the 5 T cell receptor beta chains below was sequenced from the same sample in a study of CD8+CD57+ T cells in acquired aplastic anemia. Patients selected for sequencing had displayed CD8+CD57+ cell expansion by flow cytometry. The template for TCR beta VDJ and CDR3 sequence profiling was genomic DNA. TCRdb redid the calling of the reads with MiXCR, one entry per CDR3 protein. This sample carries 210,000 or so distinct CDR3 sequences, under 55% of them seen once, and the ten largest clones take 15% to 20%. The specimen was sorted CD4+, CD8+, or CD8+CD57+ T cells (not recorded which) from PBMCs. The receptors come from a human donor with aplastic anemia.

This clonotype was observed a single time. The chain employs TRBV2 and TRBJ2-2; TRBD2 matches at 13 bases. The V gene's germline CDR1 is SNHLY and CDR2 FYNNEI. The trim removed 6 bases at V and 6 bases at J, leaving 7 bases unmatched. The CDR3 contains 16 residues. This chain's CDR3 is CASSHYGLAGAGELFF. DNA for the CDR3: TGTGCCAGCAGCCACTACGGACTAGCGGGAGCCGGGGAGCTGTTTTTT.

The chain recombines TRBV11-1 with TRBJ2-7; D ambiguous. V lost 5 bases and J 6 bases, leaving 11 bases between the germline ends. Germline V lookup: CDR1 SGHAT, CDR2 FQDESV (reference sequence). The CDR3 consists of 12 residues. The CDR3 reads CASSPRKGEQYF. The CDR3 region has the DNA TGTGCCAGCAGCCCTCGGAAGGGCGAGCAGTACTTC. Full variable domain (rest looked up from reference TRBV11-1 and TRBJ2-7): EAEVAQSPRYKITEKSQAVAFWCDPISGHATLYWYRQILGQGPELLVQFQDESVVDDSQLPKDRFSAERLKGVDSTLKIQPAELGDSAMYLCASSPRKGEQYFGPGTRLTVT.

CDR3 DNA sequence: TGTGCCAGCAGCTTAACAGGGACGGAAGCTTTCTTT. Protein: CASSLTGTEAFF. The J gene is TRBJ1-1, the V gene TRBV7-3; perhaps TRBD1 as D (5 bases). CDR3 length equals 12 residues. Germline V gives CDR1 SGHTA, CDR2 FQGTGA. Trimming took off 0 bases at V and 8 bases at J, with 7 bases between the two ends.

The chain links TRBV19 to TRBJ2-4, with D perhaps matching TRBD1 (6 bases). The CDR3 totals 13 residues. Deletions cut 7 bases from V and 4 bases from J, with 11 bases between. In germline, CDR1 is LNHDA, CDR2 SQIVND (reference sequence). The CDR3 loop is CASNPTGKNIQYF. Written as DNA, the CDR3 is TGTGCCAGTAACCCAACAGGGAAAAACATTCAGTACTTC.

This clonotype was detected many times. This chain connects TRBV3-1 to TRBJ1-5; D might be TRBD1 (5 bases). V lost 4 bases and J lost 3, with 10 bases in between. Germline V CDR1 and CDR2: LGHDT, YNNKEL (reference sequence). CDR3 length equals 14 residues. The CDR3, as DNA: TGTGCCAGCAGCCGCGGACATGACAATCAGCCCCAGCATTTT. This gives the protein CASSRGHDNQPQHF.